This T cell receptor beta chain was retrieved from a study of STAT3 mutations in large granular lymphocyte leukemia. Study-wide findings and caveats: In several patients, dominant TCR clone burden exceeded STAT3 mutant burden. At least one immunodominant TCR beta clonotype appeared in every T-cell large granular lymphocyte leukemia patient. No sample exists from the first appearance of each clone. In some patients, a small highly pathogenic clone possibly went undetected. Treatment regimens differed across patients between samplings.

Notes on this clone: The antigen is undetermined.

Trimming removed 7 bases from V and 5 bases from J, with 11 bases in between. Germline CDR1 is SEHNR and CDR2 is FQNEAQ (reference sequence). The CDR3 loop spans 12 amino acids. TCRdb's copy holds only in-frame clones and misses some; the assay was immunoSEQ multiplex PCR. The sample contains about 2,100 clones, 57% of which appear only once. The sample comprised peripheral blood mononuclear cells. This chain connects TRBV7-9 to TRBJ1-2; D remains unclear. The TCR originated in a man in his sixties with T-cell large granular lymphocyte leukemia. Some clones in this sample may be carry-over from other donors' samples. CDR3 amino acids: CASTPGDYGYTF. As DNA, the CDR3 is TGTGCCAGCACCCCCGGCGATTATGGCTACACCTTC.